The entry below gives a single T cell receptor (beta chain) sequence along with its context. The antigen is not known. PCR amplification relied on 60 Vbeta primers (plus 13 Jbeta primers). Assay: immunoSEQ multiplex PCR; the TCRdb copy retains only in-frame clones and omits some. Of 150,000 to 200,000 clones in the sample, around 74% were seen once. This CDR3 comprises 16 residues. Per the germline V gene, CDR1 is SGHRS and CDR2 is YFSETQ. The V gene lost 0 bases and the J gene lost 4 bases, with 16 bases spanning the gap. These data belong to a study of cytomegalovirus exposure and HLA in healthy donors. General study points: Later examination showed HLA-associated TCR beta chains had greater clonal expansion than equally common others. Most sequenced TCRs were rare (though some public TCRs occurred in many donors).

The source of this sequence is a female donor in good health and CMV-seronegative. The chain couples TRBV5-1 to TRBJ1-2, with D unclear. Sequenced: PBMCs. Here the CDR3 DNA reads TGCGCCAGCAGCTTGGATGGGCAGACCCTTTTCTATGGCTACACCTTC. Encoded protein: CASSLDGQTLFYGYTF. Filled out from reference TRBV5-1 and TRBJ1-2, the complete variable domain reads KAGVTQTPRYLIKTRGQQVTLSCSPISGHRSVSWYQQTPGQGLQFLFEYFSETQRNKGNFPGRFSGRQFSNSRSEMNVSTLELGDSALYLCASSLDGQTLFYGYTFGSGTRLTVV.